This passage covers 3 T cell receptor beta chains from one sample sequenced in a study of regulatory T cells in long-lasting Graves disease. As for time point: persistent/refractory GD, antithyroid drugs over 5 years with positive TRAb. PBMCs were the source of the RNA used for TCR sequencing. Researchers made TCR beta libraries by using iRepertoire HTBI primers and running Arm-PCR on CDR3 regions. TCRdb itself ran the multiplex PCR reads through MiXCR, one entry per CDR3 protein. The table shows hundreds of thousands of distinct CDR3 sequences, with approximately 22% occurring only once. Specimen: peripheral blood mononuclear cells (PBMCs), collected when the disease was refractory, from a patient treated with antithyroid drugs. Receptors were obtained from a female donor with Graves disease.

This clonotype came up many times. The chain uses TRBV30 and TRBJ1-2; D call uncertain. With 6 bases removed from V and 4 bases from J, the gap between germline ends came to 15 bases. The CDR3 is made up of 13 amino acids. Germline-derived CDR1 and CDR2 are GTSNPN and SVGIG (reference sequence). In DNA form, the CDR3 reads TGTGCCTGCCAAGGACGGGAGACCTATGGCTACACCTTC. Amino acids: CACQGRETYGYTF.

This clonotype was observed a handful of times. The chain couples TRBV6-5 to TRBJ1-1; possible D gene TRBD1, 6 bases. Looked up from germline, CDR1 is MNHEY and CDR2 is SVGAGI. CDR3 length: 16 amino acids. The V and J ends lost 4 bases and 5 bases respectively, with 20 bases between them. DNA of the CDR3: TGTGCCAGCAGTTCGCTTCGAGGACAGAAAGGAACTGAAGCTTTCTTT. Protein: CASSSLRGQKGTEAFF.

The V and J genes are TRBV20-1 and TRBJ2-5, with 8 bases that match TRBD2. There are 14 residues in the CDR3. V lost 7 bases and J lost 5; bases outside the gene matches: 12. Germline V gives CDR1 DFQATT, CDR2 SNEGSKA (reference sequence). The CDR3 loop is CSGRGRGGGETQYF. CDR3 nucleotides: TGCAGTGGCAGAGGCCGGGGGGGCGGTGAGACCCAGTACTTC.